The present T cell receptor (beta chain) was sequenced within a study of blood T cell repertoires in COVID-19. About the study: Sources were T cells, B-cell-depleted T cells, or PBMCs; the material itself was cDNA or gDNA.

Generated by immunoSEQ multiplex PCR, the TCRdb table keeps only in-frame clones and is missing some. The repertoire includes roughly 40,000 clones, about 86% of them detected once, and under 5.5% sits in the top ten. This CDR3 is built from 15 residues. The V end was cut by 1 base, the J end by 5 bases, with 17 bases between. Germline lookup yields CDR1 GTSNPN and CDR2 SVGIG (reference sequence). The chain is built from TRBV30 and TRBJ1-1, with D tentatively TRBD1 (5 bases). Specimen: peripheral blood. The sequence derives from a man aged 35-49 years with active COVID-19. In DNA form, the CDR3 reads TGTGCCTGGAGTGACCCCCGGGGGTTTGGGACTGAAGCTTTCTTT. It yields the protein CAWSDPRGFGTEAFF.